In this sample, the clone carrying this T cell receptor beta chain turned up a few times. The germline V gene has CDR1 SGHTS and CDR2 YDEGEE. The CDR3 has 16 residues. Trimming took 0 bases from V and 3 from J; bases not matched to a gene: 3. PCR used 60 Vbeta primers and 13 Jbeta primers. The assay was immunoSEQ multiplex PCR, and TCRdb's table has in-frame clones only and misses some. The table includes some 190,000 clones, about three quarters detected once. This entry comes from a study of cytomegalovirus exposure and HLA in healthy donors. Study background: One earlier analysis, a look at approximately 180 million T cells, found roughly 120 million unique TCR beta sequences.

The chain employs TRBV5-8 and TRBJ2-1; 10 nucleotides match TRBD2. The sequenced sample consisted of PBMCs. The TCR was taken from a man younger than 35 in good health and CMV-seronegative. The CDR3 sequence is CASSLERGGDYNEQFF. CDR3 sequence (DNA): TGTGCCAGCAGCTTGGAGCGGGGGGGCGACTACAATGAGCAGTTCTTC.